These 3 T cell receptor beta chains share one sample of origin, sequenced in a study of Ad26.COV2.S vaccination and SARS-CoV-2 variants. Treatment: roughly 20 received Ad26.COV2.S at low or high dose, single or two shots; several received placebo; per-sample allocation not given. Samples were taken on day 63 after the first vaccine or placebo injection. Clones were read by immunoSEQ multiplex PCR, and TCRdb kept only the in-frame ones, dropping some. The profile covers about 480,000 clones, with around 85% appearing a single time and roughly 13% taken by the ten largest. This specimen consisted of peripheral blood, obtained in a trial of Ad26.COV2.S vaccine versus placebo. Receptors originate from a person aged 18-65 years who received the Ad26.COV2.S COVID-19 vaccine or a placebo.

The count of this clone is one. The J gene is TRBJ1-5, the V gene TRBV9; weak D call: TRBD1 (5 bases). CDR3 length: 16 residues. Germline CDR1 is SGDLS and CDR2 is YYNGEE. Trimming pared 0 bases from V and 0 bases from J, leaving 10 bases between. The CDR3 DNA follows: TGTGCCAGCAGCGTAGGCGACAGTTATAGCAATCAGCCCCAGCATTTT. Translating gives CASSVGDSYSNQPQHF. Full variable domain (missing parts from reference TRBV9 and TRBJ1-5): DSGVTQTPKHLITATGQRVTLRCSPRSGDLSVYWYQQSLDQGLQFLIQYYNGEERAKGNILERFSAQQFPDLHSELNLSSLELGDSALYFCASSVGDSYSNQPQHFGDGTRLSIL.

The chain has TRBV6-2 or TRBV6-3 and TRBJ2-1; 7 bases align to TRBD2. In germline, CDR1 is MNHEY, CDR2 SVGEGT. The CDR3 loop spans 14 amino acids. The V and J ends lost 6 bases and 5 bases, in that order; junction bases with no gene match: 7. As DNA, the CDR3 is TGTGCCAGCAGCCGGACTAGGGGCAACAATGAGCAGTTCTTC. Encoded protein: CASSRTRGNNEQFF.

V and J are TRBV4-1 and TRBJ1-3, with 7 bases fitting TRBD1. Germline values: CDR1 MGHRA, CDR2 YSYEKL. V dropped 2 bases and J dropped 5; count of bases not matched to a gene: 6. This CDR3 has 15 amino acids. The CDR3 coding sequence is TGCGCCAGCAGCCAAAATCCGGGACAGAGAAACACCATATATTTT. This sequence encodes CASSQNPGQRNTIYF.